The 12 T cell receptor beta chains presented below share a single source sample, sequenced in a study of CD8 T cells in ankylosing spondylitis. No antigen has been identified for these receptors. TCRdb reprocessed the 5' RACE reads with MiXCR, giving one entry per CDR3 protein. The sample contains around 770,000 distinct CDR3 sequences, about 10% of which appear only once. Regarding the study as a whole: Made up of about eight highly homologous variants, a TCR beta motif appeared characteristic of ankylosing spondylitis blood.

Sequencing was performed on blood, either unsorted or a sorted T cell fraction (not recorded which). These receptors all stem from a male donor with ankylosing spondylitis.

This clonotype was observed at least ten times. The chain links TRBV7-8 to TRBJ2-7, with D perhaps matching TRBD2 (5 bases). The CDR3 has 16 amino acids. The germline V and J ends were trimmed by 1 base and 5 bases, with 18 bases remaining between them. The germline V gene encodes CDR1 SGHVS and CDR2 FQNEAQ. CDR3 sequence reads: CASSLDRSGRLNEQYF. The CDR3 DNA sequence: TGTGCCAGCAGCTTAGATCGAAGCGGCCGTCTCAACGAGCAGTACTTC.

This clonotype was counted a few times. The chain's CDR3 is CSVEGDGYTDTQYF. CDR3 coding DNA: TGCAGCGTTGAAGGGGACGGCTACACAGATACGCAGTATTTT. The chain links TRBV29-1 to TRBJ2-3; D possibly matches TRBD1 or TRBD2 (5 bases each). Trimming removed 1 base from V and 2 bases from J, with 10 bases in between. This CDR3 has 14 residues. Germline V CDR1 and CDR2: SQVTM, ANQGSEA.

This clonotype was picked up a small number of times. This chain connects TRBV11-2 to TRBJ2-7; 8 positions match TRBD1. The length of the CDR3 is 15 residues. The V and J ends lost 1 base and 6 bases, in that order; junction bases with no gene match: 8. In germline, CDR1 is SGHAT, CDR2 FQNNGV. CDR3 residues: CASSLGTGTRSEQYF. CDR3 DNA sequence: TGTGCCAGCAGCTTAGGGACAGGGACTCGGAGCGAGCAGTACTTC.

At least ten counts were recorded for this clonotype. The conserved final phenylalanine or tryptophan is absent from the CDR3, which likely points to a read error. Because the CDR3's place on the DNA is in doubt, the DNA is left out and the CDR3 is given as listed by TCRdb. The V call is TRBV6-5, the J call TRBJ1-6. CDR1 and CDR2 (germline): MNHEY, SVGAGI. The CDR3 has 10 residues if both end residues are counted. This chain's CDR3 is CASSYSRPAL.

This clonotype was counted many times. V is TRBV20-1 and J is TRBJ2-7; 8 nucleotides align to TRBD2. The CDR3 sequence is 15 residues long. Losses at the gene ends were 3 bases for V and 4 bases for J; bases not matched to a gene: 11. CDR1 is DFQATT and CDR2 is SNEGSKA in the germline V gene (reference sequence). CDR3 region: CSARPGASGSYEQYF. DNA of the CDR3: TGCAGTGCTAGGCCGGGGGCTAGCGGGTCTTACGAGCAGTACTTC.

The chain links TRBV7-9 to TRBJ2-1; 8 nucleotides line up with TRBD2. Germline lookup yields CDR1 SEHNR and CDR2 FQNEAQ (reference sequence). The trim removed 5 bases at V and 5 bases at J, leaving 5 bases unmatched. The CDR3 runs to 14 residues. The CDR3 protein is CASSEGLGNNEQFF. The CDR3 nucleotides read TGTGCCAGCAGCGAGGGACTAGGAAACAATGAGCAGTTCTTC.

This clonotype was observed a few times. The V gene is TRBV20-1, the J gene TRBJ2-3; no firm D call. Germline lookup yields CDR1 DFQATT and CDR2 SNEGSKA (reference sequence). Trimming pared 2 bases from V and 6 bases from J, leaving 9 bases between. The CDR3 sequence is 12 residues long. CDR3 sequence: CSARLFRDTQYF. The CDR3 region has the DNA TGCAGTGCTAGACTCTTTCGGGATACGCAGTATTTT.

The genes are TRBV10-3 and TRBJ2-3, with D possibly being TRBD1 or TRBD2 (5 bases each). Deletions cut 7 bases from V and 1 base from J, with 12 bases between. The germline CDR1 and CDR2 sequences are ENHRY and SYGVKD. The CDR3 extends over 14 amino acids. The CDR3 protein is CAINEGKGTDTQYF. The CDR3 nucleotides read TGTGCCATCAACGAGGGGAAAGGCACAGATACGCAGTATTTT.

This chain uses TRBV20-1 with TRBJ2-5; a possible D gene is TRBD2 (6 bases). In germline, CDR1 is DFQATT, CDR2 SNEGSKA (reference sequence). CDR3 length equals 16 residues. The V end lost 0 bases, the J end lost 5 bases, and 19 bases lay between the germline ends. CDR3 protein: CSARDRGRRYGETQYF. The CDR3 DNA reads TGCAGTGCTAGAGATCGTGGGAGGCGCTACGGGGAGACCCAGTACTTC.

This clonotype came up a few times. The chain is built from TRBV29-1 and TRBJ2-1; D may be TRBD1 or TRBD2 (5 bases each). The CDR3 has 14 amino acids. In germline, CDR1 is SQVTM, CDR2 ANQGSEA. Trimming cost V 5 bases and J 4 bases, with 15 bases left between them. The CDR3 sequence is CSVPSRDVYNEQFF. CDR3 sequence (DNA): TGCAGCGTTCCCTCCCGGGACGTTTACAATGAGCAGTTCTTC.

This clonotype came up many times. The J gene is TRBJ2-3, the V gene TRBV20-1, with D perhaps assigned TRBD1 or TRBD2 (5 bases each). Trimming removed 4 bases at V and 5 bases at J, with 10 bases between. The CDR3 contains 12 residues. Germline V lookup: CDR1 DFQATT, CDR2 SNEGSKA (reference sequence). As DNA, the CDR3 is TGCAGTGCTACGGGACCTCGAGATACGCAGTATTTT. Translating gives CSATGPRDTQYF.

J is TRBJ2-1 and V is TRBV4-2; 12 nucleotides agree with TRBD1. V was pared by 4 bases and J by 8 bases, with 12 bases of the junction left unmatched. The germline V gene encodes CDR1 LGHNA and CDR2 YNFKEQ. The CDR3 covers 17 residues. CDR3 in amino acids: CASSLEAGTGGLDEQFF. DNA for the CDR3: TGTGCCAGCAGCCTAGAGGCCGGGACAGGGGGCTTGGATGAGCAGTTCTTC.